The sequence of this TCR beta chain was determined in a study of cytomegalovirus exposure and HLA in healthy donors. Overall study findings and caveats: The study had only CMV serostatus as immune exposure information. It emerged from a later analysis that several of the most significant clusters appeared to be linked to common viral pathogens.

This clone was counted a few times. As yet, its antigen is unknown. The germline V gene encodes CDR1 GTSNPN and CDR2 SVGIG (reference sequence). This CDR3 region has 14 residues. V shed 7 bases, J shed 2 bases, and the junction held 7 bases outside the gene matches. Primers: 60 Vbeta forward and 13 Jbeta reverse. Sequencing was performed with immunoSEQ multiplex PCR; in TCRdb, only in-frame clones are kept and a portion is missing. The sample shows about 76,000 clones, around 70% of them seen only once. This sequence originates from a woman between 35 and 50 years old in good health and CMV-seropositive. Sample: PBMCs. V gene TRBV30 combines with J gene TRBJ1-5; 8 bases are a match to TRBD1. CDR3 bases: TGTGCCTTTAACAGGGGGACGGGCAATCAGCCCCAGCATTTT. This sequence encodes CAFNRGTGNQPQHF.